These 10 T cell receptor beta chains came from one sample sequenced in a study of technical replicates of blood from a few donors. Generated by immunoSEQ multiplex PCR, the TCRdb table keeps only in-frame clones and is missing some. The sample records some 87,000 clones, 95% to 97% being singletons. Source material: T cells isolated from PBMCs. The receptors here all came from a human donor in good health.

This chain connects TRBV7-9 to TRBJ2-1; a weak D match, TRBD1 (6 bases). Germline values: CDR1 SEHNR, CDR2 FQNEAQ (reference sequence). The CDR3 consists of 14 residues. The ends were cut back, 4 bases at V and 4 bases at J, with 11 bases in the middle. The chain's CDR3 is CASSSSDRYNEQFF. Here the CDR3 DNA reads TGTGCCAGCAGCTCTTCGGACAGATACAATGAGCAGTTCTTC. The variable domain in full, completed from reference TRBV7-9 and TRBJ2-1, reads DTGVSQNPRHKITKRGQNVTFRCDPISEHNRLYWYRQTLGQGPEFLTYFQNEAQLEKSRLLSDRFSAERPKGSFSTLEIQRTEQGDSAMYLCASSSSDRYNEQFFGPGTRLTVL.

The V and J genes are TRBV6-4 and TRBJ2-1; 14 nucleotides match TRBD2. The CDR3 runs to 15 residues. V was pared by 5 bases and J by 9 bases, with 6 bases of the junction left unmatched. CDR1 is MRHNA and CDR2 is SNTAGT in the germline V gene. The CDR3 reads CASSQGLAGEGEQFF. The CDR3 nucleotides read TGTGCCAGCAGTCAGGGACTAGCGGGAGAGGGTGAGCAGTTCTTC.

The chain has TRBV28 and TRBJ1-1; D is perhaps TRBD1 (5 bases). From germline, CDR1 is MDHEN and CDR2 SYDVKM. V shed 6 bases and J shed 0 bases, with 5 bases lying between them. CDR3 length: 12 amino acids. DNA of the CDR3: TGTGCCAGCAGGACAGTGAACACTGAAGCTTTCTTT. Its protein is CASRTVNTEAFF.

The rearrangement links TRBV2 to TRBJ1-1, with unresolved D. Trimming stripped 3 bases from V and 6 bases from J, with 14 bases between. The germline V gene has CDR1 SNHLY and CDR2 FYNNEI. This CDR3 spans 14 amino acids. The CDR3 reads CASSDDRELAEAFF. The DNA of the CDR3 is TGTGCCAGCAGTGATGACCGGGAACTGGCTGAAGCTTTCTTT.

J is TRBJ1-2 and V is TRBV5-1; D perhaps matches TRBD1 (5 bases). The V gene's germline CDR1 is SGHRS and CDR2 YFSETQ. The V end lost 0 bases, the J end lost 6 bases, and 12 bases lay between the germline ends. The CDR3 is 14 residues long. The CDR3 DNA sequence: TGCGCCAGCAGCTTGGATACAGGCCTGAATGGCTACACCTTC. It specifies CASSLDTGLNGYTF.

The chain recombines TRBV27 with TRBJ2-1; 9 bases fit TRBD2. The V and J ends lost 0 bases and 9 bases, in that order; junction bases with no gene match: 3. The CDR3 contains 14 residues. The germline V gene has CDR1 MNHEY and CDR2 SMNVEV (reference sequence). CDR3 DNA sequence: TGTGCCAGCAGTTTATCGCAGACTAGCGGTGAGCAGTTCTTC. Protein product: CASSLSQTSGEQFF.

This clone appeared once. V and J are TRBV18 and TRBJ1-3; D might be TRBD1 (6 bases). Germline assignment: CDR1 KGHSH and CDR2 LQKENI. The CDR3 is 17 amino acids. V was clipped by 4 bases and J by 0 bases, with 16 bases between them. For the CDR3, the DNA is TGTGCCAGCTCACGGGTGCGGGGGCCACTCTCTGGAAACACCATATATTTT. This codes for CASSRVRGPLSGNTIYF.

The gene calls are TRBV27 and TRBJ2-7, with 7 bases aligning to TRBD1. CDR3 length: 15 amino acids. The V and J ends lost 5 bases and 2 bases, in that order; junction bases with no gene match: 9. Germline V gene data show CDR1 as MNHEY and CDR2 as SMNVEV (reference sequence). This CDR3 reads CASSPYRQGPYEQYF. Here the CDR3 DNA reads TGTGCCAGCAGTCCCTACCGACAGGGTCCCTACGAGCAGTACTTC.

The sample holds one count of this clone. Mismatch with germline at one junction end may stem from a read error. The chain has TRBV7-7 and TRBJ2-2; 10 nucleotides match TRBD2. The CDR3 extends over 16 amino acids. CDR1 is SSHAT and CDR2 is FNYEAQ in the germline V gene (reference sequence). CDR3 protein: CASSYGLAENTGELFF. For the CDR3, the DNA is TGTGCTAGCAGCTACGGACTAGCGGAAAACACCGGGGAGCTGTTTTTT. Full variable domain (missing parts from reference TRBV7-7 and TRBJ2-2): GAGVSQSPRYKVTKRGQDVTLRCDPISSHATLYWYQQALGQGPEFLTYFNYEAQPDKSGLPSDRFSAERPEGSISTLTIQRTEQRDSAMYRCASSYGLAENTGELFFGEGSRLTVL.

This clone has only one observation. The genes are TRBV6-1 and TRBJ1-2; weak D call: TRBD1 (6 bases). Between the trimmed V and J ends, which lost 6 bases and 8 bases, there was a span of 19 bases. CDR1 and CDR2 (germline): MNHNS, SASEGT. The CDR3 is made up of 14 amino acids. CDR3 nucleotide sequence: TGTGCCAGCAGCGAACCCTTTAGGGGGAACGGCTACACCTTC. As protein: CASSEPFRGNGYTF.